This T cell receptor beta chain was recovered during a study of cytomegalovirus exposure and HLA in healthy donors. Repertoires were generated with immunoSEQ multiplex PCR, while TCRdb's copy carries only in-frame clones and drops some. The table records roughly 75,000 clones, roughly 94% of them present only once. The germline V and J ends were trimmed by 1 base and 8 bases, with 8 bases remaining between them. CDR3 length equals 13 residues. Per the germline V gene, CDR1 is MGHRA and CDR2 is YSYEKL. Whole-study results and caveats: In the approximately 130 validation repertoires, just under 95% of cluster scores exceeded 0, per a later analysis. Published work reported that the classifier diagnosed cytomegalovirus status with high specificity and sensitivity. Rare TCR sequences predominated, though certain public TCRs were found in many donors. In vitro checks showed that a few CMV-associated chains really do target CMV antigens.

About this clone itself: Its antigen remains unidentified.

The sample consisted of PBMCs. The chain recombines TRBV4-1 with TRBJ1-4, with D unresolved. This clonotype was sampled from a woman under 30 in good health and CMV-seropositive. The CDR3 spells CASSQGAREKLFF. The CDR3 DNA is TGCGCCAGCAGCCAAGGAGCGAGGGAAAAACTGTTTTTT.